The 28 T cell receptor beta chains in this list originate from one sample, sequenced in a study of shared clonotypes between healthy human individuals (dated by TCRdb to 2020 to 2021). The library was generated by the immunoSEQ multiplex PCR assay. The clones in this table, taken by TCRdb from immuneACCESS, are in-frame only. Not every clone is retained; where verified, under half of the shortfall comes from an unresolved V gene, and the cause of the rest is unknown. The sample profile shows 800,000 to 1,200,000 clones; about 84% of them were found once. Of the sample, 0.5% to 0.6% is held by the ten largest clones. Material for sequencing was memory CD4+ T cells from PBMCs. Reading the label with the study, this specimen's cell subset or site is: CD45RA-negative fraction. The receptors derive from a man between 18 and 29 years old in good health. Some clones in this sample may be carry-over from other donors' samples.

This chain links TRBV11-3 with TRBJ1-1; tentatively, D is TRBD1 (5 bases). Germline V CDR1 and CDR2: SGHNT, YENEEA. Trimming removed 1 base at V and 3 bases at J, with 21 bases between. The CDR3 contains 18 residues. CDR3 DNA: TGTGCCAGCAGCTTAGTGGGACGGGACCCCCCGTTGGACACTGAAGCTTTCTTT. Its translation is CASSLVGRDPPLDTEAFF.

This clone has ten or more counts. The rearrangement joins TRBV19 to TRBJ1-2, with D maybe TRBD1 (6 bases). CDR1 is LNHDA, CDR2 SQIVND, per germline (reference sequence). V lost 4 bases to trimming and J lost 7 bases, with 13 bases between them. This CDR3 has 13 amino acids. The CDR3 DNA is TGTGCCAGTAGTAGACAGGACATCCCTGGCTACACCTTC. This encodes CASSRQDIPGYTF.

This clone was counted once. This chain uses TRBV5-1 with TRBJ2-5; no firm D call. Trimming took off 4 bases at V and 9 bases at J, with 19 bases between the two ends. The CDR3 contains 14 residues. Germline V gene data show CDR1 as SGHRS and CDR2 as YFSETQ. The CDR3 reads CASSPSVQGSSQYF. The CDR3 DNA follows: TGCGCCAGCAGCCCGAGCGTCCAAGGATCGTCCCAGTACTTC.

This chain uses TRBV29-1 with TRBJ2-2; 10 bases match TRBD2. Germline CDR1 is SQVTM and CDR2 is ANQGSEA. The junction had 13 bases not matched to a gene; V was cut back by 4 bases and J by 5 bases. CDR3 length: 17 amino acids. CDR3 nucleotides: TGCAGCGTTGGGGGCCGGGTAGCGGGAGGTTGGACCGGGGAGCTGTTTTTT. It codes for CSVGGRVAGGWTGELFF.

This sequence joins TRBV4-3 and TRBJ2-7; 7 positions agree with TRBD1. Germline lookup yields CDR1 LGHNA and CDR2 YSLEER. V lost 1 base and J lost 2; bases outside the gene matches: 2. This CDR3 has 14 residues. The CDR3 coding sequence is TGCGCCAGCAGCCAAGTCGGACAGGCCTACGAGCAGTACTTC. Translating it yields CASSQVGQAYEQYF.

The chain employs TRBV19 and TRBJ1-1; 8 bases are shared with TRBD1. The J segment lost 6 bases and the V segment lost 7 bases, leaving 7 bases of the junction unmatched. Looked up from germline, CDR1 is LNHDA and CDR2 is SQIVND (reference sequence). The CDR3 contains 13 residues. CDR3 sequence reads: CASTGGQASEAFF. CDR3 in DNA: TGTGCCAGTACGGGGGGACAGGCGTCTGAAGCTTTCTTT. The variable domain in full, completed from reference TRBV19 and TRBJ1-1, reads DGGITQSPKYLFRKEGQNVTLSCEQNLNHDAMYWYRQDPGQGLRLIYYSQIVNDFQKGDIAEGYSVSREKKESFPLTVTSAQKNPTAFYLCASTGGQASEAFFGQGTRLTVV.

The V and J genes are TRBV7-9 and TRBJ2-1; weak D call: TRBD2 (7 bases). V dropped 1 base and J dropped 5 bases, with 21 bases sitting between them. Germline lookup yields CDR1 SEHNR and CDR2 FQNEAQ (reference sequence). The CDR3 runs to 18 residues. The CDR3 DNA reads TGTGCCAGCAGCTTAGGGCCCGGAGGGGGGGCCAGTAACAATGAGCAGTTCTTC. Translating it yields CASSLGPGGGASNNEQFF. The full variable domain, its missing parts supplied by reference TRBV7-9 and TRBJ2-1, is DTGVSQNPRHKITKRGQNVTFRCDPISEHNRLYWYRQTLGQGPEFLTYFQNEAQLEKSRLLSDRFSAERPKGSFSTLEIQRTEQGDSAMYLCASSLGPGGGASNNEQFFGPGTRLTVL.

The rearrangement joins TRBV6-4 to TRBJ1-2; D is possibly TRBD1 (6 bases). This CDR3 contains 14 residues. Trimming left V 4 bases short and J 7 bases short, with 16 bases between. CDR1 and CDR2 from the germline V gene are MRHNA and SNTAGT. Written as DNA, the CDR3 is TGTGCCAGCAGTGTTGGGGCAGGGGTTACTGGCTACACCTTC. Its translation: CASSVGAGVTGYTF.

This clone was found a few times. The chain uses TRBV7-6 and TRBJ2-2; D ambiguous. The CDR3 is made up of 15 amino acids. The germline gives CDR1 SGHVS, CDR2 FNYEAQ. V was cut by 2 bases and J by 2 bases, with 9 bases left in between. The CDR3 loop is CASSLYSPNTGELFF. DNA for the CDR3: TGTGCCAGCAGCTTATACAGCCCAAACACCGGGGAGCTGTTTTTT.

The chain is built from TRBV7-3 and TRBJ2-2; weak D call: TRBD2 (6 bases). With 5 bases removed from V and 1 base from J, the gap between germline ends came to 14 bases. Germline CDR1 SGHTA, CDR2 FQGTGA. The CDR3 loop spans 16 amino acids. The CDR3 reads CASSPSEGGNTGELFF. The CDR3 DNA is TGTGCCAGCAGCCCCTCCGAGGGAGGGAACACCGGGGAGCTGTTTTTT. The full variable domain, its missing parts supplied by reference TRBV7-3 and TRBJ2-2, is GAGVSQTPSNKVTEKGKYVELRCDPISGHTALYWYRQSLGQGPEFLIYFQGTGAADDSGLPNDRFFAVRPEGSVSTLKIQRTERGDSAVYLCASSPSEGGNTGELFFGEGSRLTVL.

This clone has only a few counts. The chain couples TRBV11-2 to TRBJ2-3; D unclear. Trimming pared 4 bases from V and 0 bases from J, leaving 11 bases between. Germline values: CDR1 SGHAT, CDR2 FQNNGV. This CDR3 has 15 residues. The CDR3 DNA reads as TGTGCCAGCAGCTCGTGGACCTCCAGCACAGATACGCAGTATTTT. The encoded protein is CASSSWTSSTDTQYF. The entire variable domain, with the rest obtained from reference TRBV11-2 and TRBJ2-3, is as follows: EAGVAQSPRYKIIEKRQSVAFWCNPISGHATLYWYQQILGQGPKLLIQFQNNGVVDDSQLPKDRFSAERLKGVDSTLKIQPAKLEDSAVYLCASSSWTSSTDTQYFGPGTRLTVL.

The chain is built from TRBV6-6 and TRBJ1-2; D not certain. V was shortened by 8 bases and J by 0 bases, with 7 bases between the two germline ends. Germline assignment: CDR1 MNHNY and CDR2 SVGAGI (reference sequence). The CDR3 is 12 residues long. The CDR3 DNA sequence: TGTGCCAGCGGCTTCTCTAACTATGGCTACACCTTC. Translation gives CASGFSNYGYTF.

The genes are TRBV6-6 and TRBJ1-3; 7 bases are a match to TRBD1. J was trimmed by 4 bases and V by 7 bases; bases with no gene match: 10. Germline assignment: CDR1 MNHNY and CDR2 SVGAGI (reference sequence). CDR3 size: 15 residues. The CDR3 DNA reads as TGTGCCAGCACGGTCGGGGGGACAGCGGGAAACACCATATATTTT. Translating gives CASTVGGTAGNTIYF.

The chain is built from TRBV10-1 and TRBJ1-1; TRBD1 aligns across 8 bases. CDR3 size: 16 residues. The V gene end was trimmed by 4 bases and the J gene end by 2 bases; junction bases not matched to a gene: 9. Germline V gene sequence: CDR1 WNHNN, CDR2 SYGVQD (reference sequence). The chain's CDR3 is CASSGTQDRVNTEAFF. The CDR3 nucleotides are TGCGCCAGCAGTGGAACTCAGGACAGGGTCAACACTGAAGCTTTCTTT.

The rearrangement links TRBV7-9 to TRBJ2-7, with D unresolved. Germline V gives CDR1 SEHNR, CDR2 FQNEAQ (reference sequence). Trimming stripped 0 bases from V and 2 bases from J, with 8 bases between. The CDR3 is made up of 14 amino acids. CDR3 nucleotides: TGTGCCAGCAGCTTAGCGGCGGCCCCCTACGAGCAGTACTTC. Translated, it gives CASSLAAAPYEQYF.

This clone was picked up a small number of times. The chain couples TRBV29-1 to TRBJ2-5; no clear D. Germline CDR1 is SQVTM and CDR2 is ANQGSEA. The CDR3 totals 11 residues. V was pared by 7 bases and J by 4 bases, with 10 bases between. The CDR3 loop is CSARTPETQYF. As DNA, the CDR3 is TGCAGCGCCCGGACCCCAGAGACCCAGTACTTC.

This clone was seen a handful of times. Here the CDR3 DNA reads TGTGCCAGCAGCTTCTCGACTAGCGGGAGTAGCAATGAGCAGTTCTTC. Protein product: CASSFSTSGSSNEQFF. The V and J genes are TRBV7-9 and TRBJ2-1; 12 nucleotides line up with TRBD2. Unmatched junction bases numbered 6, after V lost 3 bases and J lost 6 bases. CDR3 size: 16 residues. The V gene's germline CDR1 is SEHNR and CDR2 FQNEAQ (reference sequence).

The rearrangement uses TRBV7-3 and TRBJ2-2, with unresolved D. Trimming took off 4 bases at V and 5 bases at J, with 11 bases between the two ends. This CDR3 spans 14 amino acids. Germline CDR1 SGHTA, CDR2 FQGTGA. CDR3 in amino acids: CASSSGQVTGELFF. The DNA for the CDR3 is TGTGCCAGCAGCTCGGGCCAAGTAACCGGGGAGCTGTTTTTT.

This chain links TRBV10-2 with TRBJ2-1, with 10 bases that match TRBD2. The V gene end was trimmed by 4 bases and the J gene end by 4 bases; junction bases not matched to a gene: 7. Germline V gene sequence: CDR1 WSHSY, CDR2 SAAADI. CDR3 length: 16 residues. The CDR3 DNA sequence: TGCGCCAGCAGTGTTATTCGGACTAGCGGATACAATGAGCAGTTCTTC. Amino acids: CASSVIRTSGYNEQFF.

The V and J genes are TRBV5-6 and TRBJ1-2; D remains unclear. The CDR3 totals 15 residues. The V end lost 0 bases, the J end lost 1 base, and 10 bases lay between the germline ends. Germline lookup yields CDR1 SGHDT and CDR2 YYEEEE. The CDR3 sequence is CASSLGQNLNYGYTF. The CDR3 DNA reads TGTGCCAGCAGCTTGGGTCAGAATCTTAACTATGGCTACACCTTC.

The J gene is TRBJ1-2, the V gene TRBV21-1; the D call in the table, TRBD1, was not verified against the DNA. TRBV21-1 is given as a pseudogene. The CDR3 totals 15 residues. The CDR3 loop reads CASSKVCNRVGGYTF. CDR3 in DNA: TGTGCCAGCAGCAAAGTATGCAACAGGGTAGGTGGCTACACCTTC.

This clone was observed a handful of times. The V gene is TRBV5-6, the J gene TRBJ2-3, with TRBD1 matching 9 bases. This CDR3 is built from 15 residues. Germline V gene lookup returns CDR1 SGHDT and CDR2 YYEEEE. V was clipped by 6 bases and J by 2 bases; unmatched bases: 7. The CDR3 sequence is CASTPGQGFTDTQYF. CDR3 DNA sequence: TGTGCCAGCACCCCGGGACAGGGTTTCACAGATACGCAGTATTTT.

This clone was seen a handful of times. The chain is built from TRBV5-1 and TRBJ2-7; D might be TRBD1 or TRBD2, each matching 5 bases. The CDR3 consists of 16 residues. Trimming stripped 4 bases from V and 6 bases from J, with 23 bases between. Germline loops: CDR1 SGHRS, CDR2 YFSETQ. The CDR3 loop is CASSPHRDPTTGEQYF. The DNA of the CDR3 is TGCGCCAGCAGCCCGCACCGGGACCCGACGACTGGCGAGCAGTACTTC.

CDR3 region: CASRLGLGGSYEQYF. In DNA, the CDR3 is TGTGCCAGCAGACTCGGACTAGGGGGCTCCTACGAGCAGTACTTC. The rearrangement links TRBV6-1 to TRBJ2-7; a weak D match, TRBD2 (7 bases). Trimming shortened V by 6 bases and J by 0 bases, and 15 bases separated the two germline ends. The CDR3 extends over 15 amino acids. Germline CDR1 is MNHNS and CDR2 is SASEGT.

This clone was counted once. This chain links TRBV4-2 with TRBJ1-2; 7 bases map to TRBD1. J gave up 0 bases and V 0 bases, and 10 bases lay outside the gene matches. CDR3 length: 18 amino acids. The germline V gene encodes CDR1 LGHNA and CDR2 YNFKEQ. The CDR3, as DNA: TGTGCCAGCAGCCAAGATCGGGGGGTGGGACAGACTAACTATGGCTACACCTTC. This sequence encodes CASSQDRGVGQTNYGYTF.

This chain uses TRBV7-3 with TRBJ2-2, with 9 bases that match TRBD2. Trimming at V came to 5 bases and at J to 5 bases, leaving 9 bases not matched to a gene. CDR3 length: 16 residues. Germline loops: CDR1 SGHTA, CDR2 FQGTGA. For the CDR3, the DNA is TGTGCCAGCAGCCCGACGGCGGGAGGGGCTACCGGGGAGCTGTTTTTT. It is translated as CASSPTAGGATGELFF.

J is TRBJ1-3 and V is TRBV6-5; D possibly corresponds to TRBD1 (6 bases). Trimming stripped 6 bases from V and 4 bases from J, with 16 bases between. Germline CDR1 reads MNHEY; CDR2 reads SVGAGI. CDR3 length: 15 residues. This CDR3 is CASSPSTGNGNTIYF. CDR3 bases: TGTGCCAGCAGCCCGAGTACAGGGAACGGAAACACCATATATTTT.

This clone was found once. This rearrangement joins TRBV29-1 to TRBJ2-1; TRBD2 aligns across 10 bases. Germline V lookup: CDR1 SQVTM, CDR2 ANQGSEA. This CDR3 region has 14 residues. The trim removed 8 bases at V and 2 bases at J, leaving 6 bases unmatched. CDR3 in amino acids: CSPLLAGPYNEQFF. In DNA, the CDR3 is TGCAGCCCCTTACTAGCGGGACCCTACAATGAGCAGTTCTTC.